The 30 T cell receptor beta chains below come from one sample, sequenced in a study of cytomegalovirus exposure and HLA in healthy donors. PCR used 60 Vbeta primers and 13 Jbeta primers. Repertoires were generated with immunoSEQ multiplex PCR, while TCRdb's copy carries only in-frame clones and drops some. The data hold 250,000 or so clones, with about 93% observed a single time. The sequenced sample was PBMCs. Source of these receptors: a girl aged 2-10 years in good health and CMV-seronegative.

A single count supports this clone. This rearrangement joins TRBV15 to TRBJ2-1, with 7 bases fitting TRBD2. CDR1 and CDR2 (germline): LNHNV, YYDKDF (reference sequence). The CDR3 totals 14 residues. V trimming: 5 bases; J trimming: 6 bases; junction bases outside the gene matches: 7. In DNA, the CDR3 is TGTGCCACCAGCGGGAGGGGACTTTCCAATGAGCAGTTCTTC. Its translation is CATSGRGLSNEQFF.

The J gene is TRBJ1-1, the V gene TRBV10-1; 7 positions agree with TRBD1. The CDR3 loop spans 14 amino acids. The germline V gene encodes CDR1 WNHNN and CDR2 SYGVQD (reference sequence). J was trimmed by 11 bases and V by 6 bases; bases with no gene match: 15. CDR3 in amino acids: CASRNYRDSGGAFF. DNA of the CDR3: TGCGCCAGCAGGAATTACCGGGACAGTGGTGGGGCTTTCTTT.

This sequence joins TRBV6-6 and TRBJ2-7; no firm D call. V was trimmed by 0 bases and J by 6 bases, leaving 6 bases between them. The CDR3 has 12 amino acids. Germline values: CDR1 MNHNY, CDR2 SVGAGI (reference sequence). CDR3 DNA sequence: TGTGCCAGCAGTTACTCAACGAGCGAGCAGTACTTC. The encoded protein is CASSYSTSEQYF.

V and J are TRBV11-2 and TRBJ2-5, with D possibly TRBD1 on 6 matching bases. Germline CDR1 and CDR2: SGHAT and FQNNGV. The ends were cut back, 3 bases at V and 5 bases at J, with 19 bases in the middle. The CDR3 contains 16 residues. Here the CDR3 DNA reads TGTGCCAGCAGCTTGGGTCTCTCTCAGGGGTTGGAGACCCAGTACTTC. Residues: CASSLGLSQGLETQYF.

The chain joins TRBV20-1 to TRBJ2-5; D is undetermined. The CDR3 length is 11 residues. Germline CDR1 reads DFQATT; CDR2 reads SNEGSKA (reference sequence). V was trimmed by 8 bases and J by 2 bases, leaving 9 bases between them. CDR3 sequence (DNA): TGCAGTACGGTTGTTCAAGAGACCCAGTACTTC. Translation gives CSTVVQETQYF.

This clone appeared a single time. J is TRBJ2-3 and V is TRBV10-3, with 7 bases matching TRBD2. CDR1 and CDR2 from the germline V gene are ENHRY and SYGVKD. This CDR3 has 14 amino acids. J gave up 6 bases and V 7 bases, and 10 bases lay outside the gene matches. DNA of the CDR3: TGTGCCATCAACTCTCGCGGGAGTACCGATACGCAGTATTTT. Translation: CAINSRGSTDTQYF.

This chain uses TRBV7-6 with TRBJ1-2; 11 bases match TRBD1. The trim removed 5 bases at V and 5 bases at J, leaving 7 bases unmatched. Germline lookup yields CDR1 SGHVS and CDR2 FNYEAQ. The CDR3 extends over 15 amino acids. Here the CDR3 DNA reads TGTGCCAGCAGCATCGGGACAGGGGGAGGGTATGGCTACACCTTC. Residues: CASSIGTGGGYGYTF.

The CDR3 sequence: CACGHIDSPTGGYTF. The CDR3 DNA sequence: TGTGCCTGCGGACACATTGACAGCCCCACGGGTGGCTACACCTTC. The rearrangement uses TRBV30 and TRBJ1-2; possible D gene TRBD1, 5 bases. The CDR3 covers 15 residues. The V end lost 6 bases, the J end lost 7 bases, and 24 bases lay between the germline ends. Germline lookup yields CDR1 GTSNPN and CDR2 SVGIG (reference sequence).

J is TRBJ1-4 and V is TRBV18; 8 positions match TRBD1. The CDR3 consists of 16 residues. The junction had 10 bases not matched to a gene; V was cut back by 2 bases and J by 8 bases. Germline values: CDR1 KGHSH, CDR2 LQKENI. The CDR3 DNA reads TGTGCCAGCTCACCATTTAAGGCAGGGGGCAAAGAAAAACTGTTTTTT. Translation: CASSPFKAGGKEKLFF.

The V gene is TRBV20-1, the J gene TRBJ1-2, with D hard to call. The germline CDR1 and CDR2 sequences are DFQATT and SNEGSKA (reference sequence). CDR3 length: 11 residues. The CDR3 region has the DNA TGCACCAGCCAGCGCAAATATGGCTACACCTTC. Residues: CTSQRKYGYTF.

This chain connects TRBV7-9 to TRBJ1-1, with a tentative D call TRBD1 (6 bases). The CDR3 covers 15 residues. Per germline, CDR1 SEHNR and CDR2 FQNEAQ (reference sequence). V was shortened by 0 bases and J by 4 bases, with 12 bases between the two germline ends. The CDR3 DNA follows: TGTGCCAGCAGCTTAGCGGGGGGGCTGGGCACTGAAGCTTTCTTT. Protein product: CASSLAGGLGTEAFF.

The chain links TRBV5-5 to TRBJ2-2; 11 positions match TRBD2. The junction had 2 bases not matched to a gene; V was cut back by 1 base and J by 0 bases. The CDR3 is 17 amino acids. Germline assignment: CDR1 SGHKS and CDR2 YYEKEE (reference sequence). CDR3 in DNA: TGTGCCAGCAGCTTGACTAGCGGGGGATCGAACACCGGGGAGCTGTTTTTT. Protein sequence: CASSLTSGGSNTGELFF.

The chain joins TRBV27 to TRBJ2-3, with 7 bases that match TRBD2. The CDR3 has 15 amino acids. The trim removed 6 bases at V and 3 bases at J, leaving 9 bases unmatched. CDR1 and CDR2 from the germline V gene are MNHEY and SMNVEV (reference sequence). CDR3 amino acids: CASRPSGTGTDTQYF. In nucleotides, the CDR3 is TGTGCCAGCAGACCGAGCGGGACGGGGACAGATACGCAGTATTTT.

The chain combines TRBV7-9 with TRBJ1-6; 8 bases match TRBD1. The CDR3 is 16 amino acids. With V trimmed by 5 bases and J by 6 bases, 9 bases remained unmatched. The germline V gene encodes CDR1 SEHNR and CDR2 FQNEAQ (reference sequence). CDR3 DNA sequence: TGTGCCAGCAGCAACCCAGGACAGGGCCCTAATTCACCCCTCCACTTT. This gives the protein CASSNPGQGPNSPLHF.

The chain uses TRBV7-2 and TRBJ1-4; possible D gene TRBD1, 6 bases. Between the trimmed V and J ends, which lost 1 base and 7 bases, there was a span of 10 bases. This CDR3 comprises 14 residues. Germline V gene lookup returns CDR1 SGHTA and CDR2 FQGNSA. The CDR3 bases are TGTGCCAGCAGCTTAGTCAGGACAGTTGAAAAACTGTTTTTT. It translates to CASSLVRTVEKLFF.

V and J are TRBV5-4 and TRBJ1-1; no firm D call. V lost 4 bases to trimming and J lost 0 bases, with 7 bases between them. Germline V lookup: CDR1 SGHNT, CDR2 YYREEE (reference sequence). The CDR3 loop spans 13 amino acids. CDR3 coding DNA: TGTGCCAGCAGCCCCTGGCTGAACACTGAAGCTTTCTTT. Translated: CASSPWLNTEAFF.

The chain links TRBV30 to TRBJ2-7; 8 bases map to TRBD1. This CDR3 is 16 amino acids long. CDR1 GTSNPN and CDR2 SVGIG come from the germline V gene (reference sequence). The junction had 12 bases not matched to a gene; V was cut back by 1 base and J by 4 bases. CDR3 region: CAWSGDGPGGRYEQYF. DNA for the CDR3: TGTGCCTGGAGTGGGGACGGGCCAGGGGGCCGGTACGAGCAGTACTTC.

This chain uses TRBV5-4 with TRBJ2-1, with D perhaps TRBD2 (6 bases). V was trimmed by 3 bases and J by 6 bases, leaving 10 bases between them. Germline V gene lookup returns CDR1 SGHNT and CDR2 YYREEE (reference sequence). There are 13 residues in the CDR3. The CDR3 sequence is CASSSLSGNEQFF. DNA for the CDR3: TGTGCCAGCAGCTCGCTTAGCGGCAATGAGCAGTTCTTC.

In this sample, this clone turned up once. This chain links TRBV9 with TRBJ1-1; 7 nucleotides align to TRBD1. The CDR3 runs to 13 residues. Unmatched junction bases numbered 11, after V lost 5 bases and J lost 10 bases. The germline CDR1 and CDR2 sequences are SGDLS and YYNGEE. The CDR3: CASSPVTGVGAFF. For the CDR3, the DNA is TGTGCCAGCAGTCCGGTCACAGGGGTGGGAGCTTTCTTT.

V and J are TRBV4-2 and TRBJ2-1; D is possibly TRBD2 (6 bases). The CDR3 spans 15 residues. The ends were cut back, 3 bases at V and 5 bases at J, with 14 bases in the middle. Germline V gene sequence: CDR1 LGHNA, CDR2 YNFKEQ. CDR3 loop: CASSQRPTGDNEQFF. DNA for the CDR3: TGTGCCAGCAGCCAGAGGCCTACGGGAGACAATGAGCAGTTCTTC.

CDR3 region: CASSLTGGGTGELFF. The CDR3 coding sequence is TGCGCCAGCAGCTTGACAGGGGGGGGCACCGGGGAGCTGTTTTTT. This rearrangement joins TRBV5-1 to TRBJ2-2; D is possibly TRBD1 (8 bases). The CDR3 totals 15 residues. CDR1 and CDR2 (germline): SGHRS, YFSETQ. Trimming removed 1 base from V and 4 bases from J, with 11 bases in between.

CDR3 residues: CASSLAGVSYNEQFF. CDR3 sequence (DNA): TGCGCCAGCAGCTTGGCCGGGGTCTCCTACAATGAGCAGTTCTTC. This chain connects TRBV5-1 to TRBJ2-1; TRBD2 might be the D (5 bases). In germline, CDR1 is SGHRS, CDR2 YFSETQ. V was clipped by 0 bases and J by 0 bases, with 7 bases between them. This CDR3 spans 15 amino acids.

V gene TRBV2 combines with J gene TRBJ2-7; TRBD1 might be the D (7 bases). The CDR3 consists of 14 residues. V lost 6 bases and J lost 6, with 18 bases in between. Germline CDR1 is SNHLY and CDR2 is FYNNEI. DNA for the CDR3: TGTGCCAGCAGGTGGACAGGAGGGACGGCCGAGCAGTACTTC. This encodes CASRWTGGTAEQYF. Supplemented by reference TRBV2 and TRBJ2-7, the full variable domain reads EPEVTQTPSHQVTQMGQEVILRCVPISNHLYFYWYRQILGQKVEFLVSFYNNEISEKSEIFDDQFSVERPDGSNFTLKIRSTKLEDSAMYFCASRWTGGTAEQYFGPGTRLTVT.

V usage is TRBV10-3 and J usage is TRBJ1-3; 7 positions match TRBD1. From germline, CDR1 is ENHRY and CDR2 SYGVKD. Trimming removed 10 bases from V and 4 bases from J; junction bases left unmatched: 19. This CDR3 is 17 amino acids long. The CDR3 region has the DNA TGTGCCACCAGAGGGTTTGAGGGGGCGCAGGCGGGAAACACCATATATTTT. This encodes CATRGFEGAQAGNTIYF.

The rearrangement joins TRBV6-1 to TRBJ1-5; 7 bases agree with TRBD1. V lost 1 base, J lost 3 bases, and 6 bases stayed unmatched. The CDR3 sequence is 16 residues long. Germline V lookup: CDR1 MNHNS, CDR2 SASEGT. The chain's CDR3 is CASSEVTGQLNQPQHF. CDR3 coding DNA: TGTGCCAGCAGTGAAGTTACGGGACAGCTCAATCAGCCCCAGCATTTT.

This rearrangement joins TRBV29-1 to TRBJ2-5; 12 positions match TRBD1. The CDR3 contains 13 residues. The trim removed 6 bases at V and 5 bases at J, leaving 4 bases unmatched. Germline CDR1 and CDR2: SQVTM and ANQGSEA. The CDR3 DNA is TGCAGCGTCCCGGGACAGGGGGCGGAGACCCAGTACTTC. Translated: CSVPGQGAETQYF.

The genes are TRBV30 and TRBJ2-7; tentative D call: TRBD2 (5 bases). From germline, CDR1 is GTSNPN and CDR2 SVGIG (reference sequence). The CDR3 is made up of 11 amino acids. With 0 bases removed from V and 7 bases from J, the gap between germline ends came to 7 bases. The chain's CDR3 is CAWSVLDEQYF. The CDR3 nucleotides read TGTGCCTGGAGTGTACTAGATGAGCAGTACTTC. Complete variable domain (other parts from reference TRBV30 and TRBJ2-7): SQTIHQWPATLVQPVGSPLSLECTVEGTSNPNLYWYRQAAGRGLQLLFYSVGIGQISSEVPQNLSASRPQDRQFILSSKKLLLSDSGFYLCAWSVLDEQYFGPGTRLTVT.

The sample holds one count of this clone. This chain links TRBV10-1 with TRBJ2-5, with D maybe TRBD1 (7 bases). Trimming took 5 bases from V and 11 from J, leaving 21 bases between them. CDR1 is WNHNN and CDR2 is SYGVQD in the germline V gene (reference sequence). The CDR3 is 14 amino acids. CDR3 sequence reads: CASSNPRTGGEQYF. CDR3 bases: TGCGCCAGCAGTAACCCACGGACAGGCGGGGAGCAGTACTTC.

The gene calls are TRBV10-3 and TRBJ1-4; TRBD1 matches 9 bases. V dropped 6 bases and J dropped 5; count of bases not matched to a gene: 7. The V gene's germline CDR1 is ENHRY and CDR2 SYGVKD. The CDR3 extends over 15 amino acids. CDR3 sequence reads: CAISTPDRGNEKLFF. The DNA for the CDR3 is TGTGCCATCAGCACACCCGACAGGGGGAATGAAAAACTGTTTTTT.

The chain uses TRBV15 and TRBJ1-1; unclear D gene. The CDR3 length is 13 residues. Trimming stripped 5 bases from V and 1 base from J, with 8 bases between. The germline gives CDR1 LNHNV, CDR2 YYDKDF (reference sequence). Here the CDR3 reads CATSAIENTEAFF. The DNA of the CDR3 is TGTGCCACCAGCGCCATAGAGAACACTGAAGCTTTCTTT.